The source of this T cell receptor beta chain is a study of cytomegalovirus exposure and HLA in healthy donors. On this clone: Antigen unknown.

The PCR had 60 Vbeta and 13 Jbeta primers. Only in-frame clones appear in the TCRdb table, and some are missing; sequencing was by immunoSEQ multiplex PCR. This table lists just under 60,000 clones. General study findings and limits: Upon later analysis, HLA-associated TCR beta chains proved more clonally expanded than other, equally common chains.

V gave up 2 bases and J gave up 10 bases, with 19 bases separating them. The CDR3 is made up of 15 amino acids. Germline values: CDR1 SGHTS, CDR2 YDEGEE. Material: PBMCs. The TCR was taken from a male donor in good health and CMV-seronegative. The V and J genes are TRBV5-8 and TRBJ1-5; weak D call: TRBD1 (5 bases). The DNA for the CDR3 is TGTGCCAGCAGCTTTGGAGCGGGACCTAACGAACCCCAGCATTTT. It translates to CASSFGAGPNEPQHF.